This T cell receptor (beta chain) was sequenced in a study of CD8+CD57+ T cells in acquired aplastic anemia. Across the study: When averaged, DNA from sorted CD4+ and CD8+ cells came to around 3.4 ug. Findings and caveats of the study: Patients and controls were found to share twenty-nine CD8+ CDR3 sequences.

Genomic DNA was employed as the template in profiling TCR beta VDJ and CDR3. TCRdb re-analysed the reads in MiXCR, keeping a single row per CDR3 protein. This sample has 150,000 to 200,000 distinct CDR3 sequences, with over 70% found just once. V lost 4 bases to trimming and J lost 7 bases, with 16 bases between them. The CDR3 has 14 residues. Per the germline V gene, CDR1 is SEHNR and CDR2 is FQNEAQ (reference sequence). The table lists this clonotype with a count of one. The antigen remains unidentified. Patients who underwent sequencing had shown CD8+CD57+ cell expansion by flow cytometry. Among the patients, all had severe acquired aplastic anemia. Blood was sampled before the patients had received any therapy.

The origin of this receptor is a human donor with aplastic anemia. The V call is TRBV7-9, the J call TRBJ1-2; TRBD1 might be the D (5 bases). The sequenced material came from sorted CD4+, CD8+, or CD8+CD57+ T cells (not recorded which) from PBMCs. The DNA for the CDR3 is TGTGCCAGCAGCTCAGGACCGGCGGGACGTGGCTACACCTTC. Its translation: CASSSGPAGRGYTF.